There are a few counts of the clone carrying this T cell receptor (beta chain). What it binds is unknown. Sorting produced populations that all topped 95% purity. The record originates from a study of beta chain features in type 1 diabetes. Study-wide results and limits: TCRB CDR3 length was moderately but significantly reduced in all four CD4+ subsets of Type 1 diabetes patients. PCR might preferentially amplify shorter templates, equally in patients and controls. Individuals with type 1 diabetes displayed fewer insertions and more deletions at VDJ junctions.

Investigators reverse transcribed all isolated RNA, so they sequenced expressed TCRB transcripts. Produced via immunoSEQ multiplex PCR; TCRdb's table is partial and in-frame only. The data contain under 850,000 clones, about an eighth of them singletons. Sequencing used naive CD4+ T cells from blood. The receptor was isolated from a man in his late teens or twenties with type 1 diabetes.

The CDR3 is CAWSPIDGYTF. In DNA, the CDR3 is TGTGCCTGGAGTCCCATAGATGGCTACACCTTC. The J gene is TRBJ1-2, the V gene TRBV30, with unresolved D. The CDR3 is made up of 11 amino acids. Per the germline V gene, CDR1 is GTSNPN and CDR2 is SVGIG (reference sequence). V lost 2 bases to trimming and J lost 6 bases, with 7 bases between them.